These 9 T cell receptor beta chains share one sample of origin, sequenced in a study of T cell repertoires in cytomegalovirus infection (dated by TCRdb to the late 2010s). The listed sequencing device is Illumina HiSeq 1500. TCRdb redid the processing of the public reads, applying fastp at Q25 and MiXCR, and retained in-frame beta chains. Each CDR3 protein gets just one entry, which takes the most common genes and DNA from the rows behind it. Here the sample has around 530,000 distinct CDR3 sequences; less than 30% occur a single time. Around 13% of the sample lies in the top ten. What was sequenced was PBMCs. The receptors here all came from a human donor in good health (CMV status not recorded). Some clones in this sample may be carry-over from other donors' samples.

The chain combines TRBV10-3 with TRBJ2-1, with 7 bases lining up with TRBD2. The CDR3 consists of 16 residues. Unmatched junction bases numbered 10, after V lost 4 bases and J lost 4 bases. Germline CDR1 reads ENHRY; CDR2 reads SYGVKD. CDR3 residues: CAISALAARGYNEQFF. For the CDR3, the DNA is TGTGCCATCAGTGCCCTAGCGGCTCGAGGGTACAATGAGCAGTTCTTC.

The chain has TRBV9 and TRBJ2-6; no firm D call. The CDR3 is 15 residues long. Trimming left V 0 bases short and J 1 base short, with 5 bases between. CDR1 SGDLS and CDR2 YYNGEE come from the germline V gene. The CDR3 sequence: CASSVEGSGANVLTF. CDR3 nucleotides: TGTGCCAGCAGCGTAGAAGGGTCTGGGGCCAACGTCCTGACTTTC. Together with reference TRBV9 and TRBJ2-6, the CDR3 gives the full variable domain: DSGVTQTPKHLITATGQRVTLRCSPRSGDLSVYWYQQSLDQGLQFLIQYYNGEERAKGNILERFSAQQFPDLHSELNLSSLELGDSALYFCASSVEGSGANVLTFGAGSRLTVL.

The J gene is TRBJ1-3, the V gene TRBV19, with a possible D match to TRBD1 (5 bases). The CDR3 has 18 residues. The V end lost 10 bases, the J end lost 0 bases, and 25 bases lay between the germline ends. The germline V gene has CDR1 LNHDA and CDR2 SQIVND (reference sequence). Here the CDR3 DNA reads TGTGCCATTTACGGGAATCGGGGGAGCGTCTTCTCTGGAAACACCATATATTTT. Encoded protein: CAIYGNRGSVFSGNTIYF.

The V gene is TRBV7-2, the J gene TRBJ2-5; 8 bases match TRBD2. Germline-derived CDR1 and CDR2 are SGHTA and FQGNSA. Trimming cost V 1 base and J 0 bases; bases outside gene matches: 7. This CDR3 spans 17 amino acids. The CDR3 DNA reads TGTGCCAGCAGCTTAGTGTTCCTAGCGGGCAACCAAGAGACCCAGTACTTC. Translating gives CASSLVFLAGNQETQYF. Full variable domain (missing parts from reference TRBV7-2 and TRBJ2-5): GAGVSQSPSNKVTEKGKDVELRCDPISGHTALYWYRQSLGQGLEFLIYFQGNSAPDKSGLPSDRFSAERTGGSVSTLTIQRTQQEDSAVYLCASSLVFLAGNQETQYFGPGTRLLVL.

This clonotype was observed a handful of times. The chain has TRBV7-6 and TRBJ2-1; the match to TRBD2 covers 14 bases. This CDR3 has 19 amino acids. Per the germline V gene, CDR1 is SGHVS and CDR2 is FNYEAQ. Trimming took 3 bases from V and 7 from J; bases not matched to a gene: 14. This CDR3 is CASSFTRGPRTSGRNEQFF. In DNA form, the CDR3 reads TGTGCCAGCAGCTTTACGAGGGGACCCAGGACTAGCGGGAGGAATGAGCAGTTCTTC.

This clonotype showed up many times. J is TRBJ1-6 and V is TRBV12-3 or TRBV12-4, with D unclear. Trimming took off 7 bases at V and 6 bases at J, with 13 bases between the two ends. This CDR3 has 14 residues. The CDR3 spells CASIPDGRNSPLHF. In DNA form, the CDR3 reads TGTGCCAGCATTCCCGACGGGCGTAATTCACCCCTCCACTTT.

This clonotype was counted between two and nine times. The chain is built from TRBV20-1 and TRBJ1-5, with a weak D call TRBD1 (6 bases). The length of the CDR3 is 13 residues. The ends were cut back, 1 base at V and 5 bases at J, with 9 bases in the middle. CDR1 and CDR2 (germline): DFQATT, SNEGSKA (reference sequence). The CDR3 region has the DNA TGCAGTGCTAGAGCTGAGGGGGATCAGCCCCAGCATTTT. Amino acid sequence: CSARAEGDQPQHF.

A few counts support this clonotype. This chain connects TRBV7-9 to TRBJ1-5; no firm D call. Germline CDR1 reads SEHNR; CDR2 reads FQNEAQ (reference sequence). Trimming shortened V by 5 bases and J by 6 bases, and 11 bases separated the two germline ends. The CDR3 length is 13 residues. Here the CDR3 reads CASSNIPGQPQHF. The CDR3 DNA is TGTGCCAGCAGCAATATCCCCGGTCAGCCCCAGCATTTT.

The rearrangement uses TRBV6-2 or TRBV6-3 and TRBJ2-7; 14 bases are shared with TRBD2. This CDR3 spans 15 amino acids. The V gene's germline CDR1 is MNHEY and CDR2 SVGEGT. V was clipped by 6 bases and J by 6 bases; unmatched bases: 7. The CDR3 loop is CASRRTSGRFAEQYV. CDR3 sequence (DNA): TGTGCCAGCAGGCGGACTAGCGGGAGGTTCGCCGAGCAGTACGTC.